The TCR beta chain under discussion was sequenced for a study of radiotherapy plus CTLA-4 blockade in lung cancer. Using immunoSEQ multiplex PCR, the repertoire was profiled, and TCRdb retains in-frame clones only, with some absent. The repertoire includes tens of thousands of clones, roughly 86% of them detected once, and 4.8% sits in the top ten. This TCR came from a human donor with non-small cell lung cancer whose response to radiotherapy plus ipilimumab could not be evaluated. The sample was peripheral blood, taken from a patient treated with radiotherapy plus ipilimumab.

CDR3 sequence: CASSIPGLGDTQYF. CDR3 bases: TGTGCCAGTAGTATCCCAGGGTTGGGAGATACGCAGTATTTT. This chain uses TRBV19 with TRBJ2-3; D possibly corresponds to TRBD1 (5 bases). Trimming cost V 3 bases and J 5 bases, with 12 bases left between them. The CDR3 length is 14 residues. The V gene's germline CDR1 is LNHDA and CDR2 SQIVND (reference sequence).